The present T cell receptor (beta chain) was sequenced within a study of tumor and adjacent non-tumor tissue in lung cancer. This sample's RNA came from whole unsorted tissue. Study-wide results and caveats: Compared with tumor, normal lung showed significantly lower TCR diversity.

A modified ARM-PCR protocol with three rounds of nested PCR amplified TCRbeta. Each CDR3 protein is one row after TCRdb ran MiXCR on the multiplex PCR reads. The sample has 90,000 or so distinct CDR3 sequences; around two thirds are singletons. Germline V gene lookup returns CDR1 SEHNR and CDR2 FQNEAQ (reference sequence). There are 14 residues in the CDR3. The V end was cut by 5 bases, the J end by 5 bases, with 12 bases between. Details on this clonotype: The antigen remains undetermined. A read error may be the cause here, since a much bigger clone is one base away.

Sequenced input: lung tumor tissue. J is TRBJ1-4 and V is TRBV7-9; perhaps TRBD1 as D (6 bases). This clonotype originated in a man between 65 and 79 years old with non-small cell lung cancer. The CDR3 reads CASSEGHGNEKLFF. CDR3 in DNA: TGTGCCAGCAGCGAGGGACATGGGAATGAAAAACTGTTTTTT.